The 27 T cell receptor beta chains below were found in one sample sequenced in a study of graft-versus-host responses after intestinal transplantation. These receptors' targets are unknown. Assay: immunoSEQ multiplex PCR; the TCRdb copy retains only in-frame clones and omits some. The repertoire holds about 91,000 clones, approximately 90% seen once, with less than 0.45% in the top ten. The sequencing used unstimulated CD4+ T cells sorted from spleen or lymph node cells, collected before transplant. The receptors were sampled from a human donor who was the organ donor for an intestinal transplant.

The V call is TRBV7-9, the J call TRBJ1-2; no firm D call. This CDR3 has 12 residues. Trimming removed 4 bases at V and 8 bases at J, with 11 bases between. Germline V gene data show CDR1 as SEHNR and CDR2 as FQNEAQ (reference sequence). CDR3 sequence (DNA): TGTGCCAGCAGCTCCCGCCGCCAGGGCTACACCTTC. Translation: CASSSRRQGYTF.

V usage is TRBV5-6 and J usage is TRBJ2-6; 8 bases line up with TRBD1. The CDR3 sequence is 17 residues long. J gave up 4 bases and V 1 base, and 7 bases lay outside the gene matches. Germline-derived CDR1 and CDR2 are SGHDT and YYEEEE. CDR3 sequence reads: CASSLPTGVSGANVLTF. In DNA form, the CDR3 reads TGTGCCAGCAGCTTGCCGACAGGGGTGTCCGGGGCCAACGTCCTGACTTTC.

The V and J genes are TRBV9 and TRBJ2-7; 10 bases map to TRBD2. CDR3 length: 14 residues. V was pared by 0 bases and J by 7 bases, with 4 bases of the junction left unmatched. CDR1 and CDR2 (germline): SGDLS, YYNGEE. CDR3 sequence: CASSVASGSSEQYF. In DNA form, the CDR3 reads TGTGCCAGCAGCGTAGCTAGCGGGAGTAGTGAGCAGTACTTC.

CDR3 sequence reads: CASSEGGLAGAYNEQFF. Here the CDR3 DNA reads TGTGCCAGCAGTGAAGGCGGCCTAGCGGGAGCCTACAATGAGCAGTTCTTC. The J gene is TRBJ2-1, the V gene TRBV2, with 10 bases identical to TRBD2. Trimming removed 1 base from V and 2 bases from J; junction bases left unmatched: 5. Germline V CDR1 and CDR2: SNHLY, FYNNEI. CDR3 length: 17 residues.

This chain uses TRBV19 with TRBJ1-3, with D tentatively TRBD1 (5 bases). Trimming took off 5 bases at V and 0 bases at J, with 14 bases between the two ends. CDR1 and CDR2 from the germline V gene are LNHDA and SQIVND (reference sequence). There are 16 residues in the CDR3. The CDR3 nucleotides read TGTGCCAGTAGTGGGCAGGGTCTCCTCTCTGGAAACACCATATATTTT. Translating it yields CASSGQGLLSGNTIYF.

The chain is built from TRBV12-5 and TRBJ2-7; 16 bases map to TRBD2. Germline V lookup: CDR1 LGHNT, CDR2 FRNRAP. V gave up 6 bases and J gave up 0 bases; unmatched junction bases: 5. This CDR3 has 17 amino acids. The CDR3 DNA reads TGTGCTAGTGGCCCGGGACTAGCGGGAGGGCCCTCCTACGAGCAGTACTTC. Its translation: CASGPGLAGGPSYEQYF.

This chain joins TRBV4-2 and TRBJ1-5; D is unresolved. Per germline, CDR1 LGHNA and CDR2 YNFKEQ. With 4 bases removed from V and 1 base from J, the gap between germline ends came to 14 bases. CDR3 length equals 16 residues. The CDR3 DNA reads TGTGCCAGCAGCCTCTCGAGGGTTTCGAGCAATCAGCCCCAGCATTTT. Amino acid sequence: CASSLSRVSSNQPQHF.

The CDR3 nucleotides read TGTGCCAGCAGCACGAACAGGGTACAAACCTACAATGAGCAGTTCTTC. Its protein product is CASSTNRVQTYNEQFF. The chain links TRBV6-4 to TRBJ2-1; D is perhaps TRBD1 (6 bases). The CDR3 has 16 residues. Looked up from germline, CDR1 is MRHNA and CDR2 is SNTAGT. The germline V and J ends were trimmed by 6 bases and 2 bases, with 17 bases remaining between them.

The V gene is TRBV9, the J gene TRBJ2-2; D is uncertain. This CDR3 is built from 12 residues. Trimming took off 3 bases at V and 5 bases at J, with 5 bases between the two ends. Germline V CDR1 and CDR2: SGDLS, YYNGEE. This CDR3 reads CASSAGTGELFF. The CDR3 coding sequence is TGTGCCAGCAGCGCGGGTACCGGGGAGCTGTTTTTT.

The chain employs TRBV6-5 and TRBJ1-2; 7 bases match TRBD1. The CDR3 has 14 residues. CDR1 is MNHEY, CDR2 SVGAGI, per germline. V was clipped by 5 bases and J by 3 bases; unmatched bases: 6. The DNA of the CDR3 is TGTGCCAGCAGTGAACAGGGGCCATACTATGGCTACACCTTC. Amino acids: CASSEQGPYYGYTF.

V and J are TRBV4-2 and TRBJ2-3; 9 nucleotides agree with TRBD2. V trimming: 2 bases; J trimming: 7 bases; junction bases outside the gene matches: 16. This CDR3 has 18 amino acids. CDR1 and CDR2 from the germline V gene are LGHNA and YNFKEQ. The CDR3 reads CASSQTATGGTSRYTQYF. CDR3 nucleotide sequence: TGTGCCAGCAGCCAAACAGCCACTGGGGGGACTAGCCGATATACGCAGTATTTT.

This chain joins TRBV27 and TRBJ2-1; D gene ambiguous. The germline CDR1 and CDR2 sequences are MNHEY and SMNVEV (reference sequence). This CDR3 has 13 residues. With 8 bases removed from V and 3 bases from J, the gap between germline ends came to 11 bases. The CDR3 region is CASRAVGYNEQFF. CDR3 coding DNA: TGTGCCAGCCGCGCGGTGGGCTACAATGAGCAGTTCTTC.

V usage is TRBV11-2 and J usage is TRBJ2-1; D is perhaps TRBD2 (5 bases). The CDR3 has 15 residues. Germline CDR1 is SGHAT and CDR2 is FQNNGV. V was shortened by 3 bases and J by 5 bases, with 14 bases between the two germline ends. The CDR3 DNA sequence: TGTGCCAGCAGCTTTGGGAGTGCTGGGCACAATGAGCAGTTCTTC. Residues: CASSFGSAGHNEQFF.

The chain recombines TRBV29-1 with TRBJ1-1; 8 bases align to TRBD1. This CDR3 has 18 residues. The ends lost 6 bases at V and 0 bases at J; junction bases unmatched: 18. Germline V lookup: CDR1 SQVTM, CDR2 ANQGSEA. The CDR3 sequence: CSVTGQVRPDSMNTEAFF. The CDR3 nucleotides are TGCAGCGTCACGGGACAGGTACGCCCAGATTCCATGAACACTGAAGCTTTCTTT. Complete variable domain (other parts from reference TRBV29-1 and TRBJ1-1): SAVISQKPSRDICQRGTSLTIQCQVDSQVTMMFWYRQQPGQSLTLIATANQGSEATYESGFVIDKFPISRPNLTFSTLTVSNMSPEDSSIYLCSVTGQVRPDSMNTEAFFGQGTRLTVV.

The CDR3, as DNA: TGTGCCAGCAGTTATCCCAGCTATGGCTACACCTTC. Translation: CASSYPSYGYTF. The chain carries TRBV6-5 and TRBJ1-2; D not certain. This CDR3 has 12 residues. CDR1 and CDR2 (germline): MNHEY, SVGAGI. Trimming shortened V by 3 bases and J by 4 bases, and 6 bases separated the two germline ends.

The chain carries TRBV4-2 and TRBJ2-7; TRBD2 matches 14 bases. The CDR3 extends over 17 amino acids. Germline CDR1 reads LGHNA; CDR2 reads YNFKEQ. V gave up 4 bases and J gave up 7 bases; unmatched junction bases: 12. CDR3: CASSRSTSGRAGMEQYF. DNA of the CDR3: TGTGCCAGCAGCCGTTCGACTAGCGGGAGGGCCGGTATGGAGCAGTACTTC.

This chain joins TRBV5-1 and TRBJ2-3; D gene unclear. CDR3 length: 15 amino acids. The V end lost 0 bases, the J end lost 2 bases, and 10 bases lay between the germline ends. Germline V gene data show CDR1 as SGHRS and CDR2 as YFSETQ. This CDR3 is CASSLAIQITDTQYF. The CDR3 DNA sequence: TGCGCCAGCAGCTTGGCCATCCAGATCACAGATACGCAGTATTTT.

The chain recombines TRBV6-1 with TRBJ2-3, with D maybe TRBD2 (5 bases). V was cut by 3 bases and J by 15 bases, with 13 bases left in between. The CDR3 covers 11 residues. CDR1 and CDR2 (germline): MNHNS, SASEGT. CDR3 DNA: TGTGCCAGCAGTGAGAAAGACGGAGGTTATTTT. This codes for CASSEKDGGYF.

This chain joins TRBV28 and TRBJ2-5; D may be TRBD2 (6 bases). V dropped 4 bases and J dropped 5 bases, with 11 bases sitting between them. The germline V gene has CDR1 MDHEN and CDR2 SYDVKM. This CDR3 region has 13 residues. CDR3 residues: CASSWEARETQYF. The CDR3 DNA reads as TGTGCCAGCAGTTGGGAGGCTAGGGAGACCCAGTACTTC. Full variable domain (remainder filled in from reference TRBV28 and TRBJ2-5): DVKVTQSSRYLVKRTGEKVFLECVQDMDHENMFWYRQDPGLGLRLIYFSYDVKMKEKGDIPEGYSVSREKKERFSLILESASTNQTSMYLCASSWEARETQYFGPGTRLLVL.

Only one count was recorded for this clone. The rearrangement joins TRBV28 to TRBJ1-4; 11 bases are shared with TRBD1. The CDR3 extends over 16 amino acids. Germline CDR1 is MDHEN and CDR2 is SYDVKM. Losses at the gene ends were 10 bases for V and 0 bases for J; bases not matched to a gene: 7. CDR3 amino acids: CAITGTGGATNEKLFF. The CDR3, as DNA: TGTGCCATCACCGGGACAGGGGGTGCAACTAATGAAAAACTGTTTTTT.

This rearrangement joins TRBV2 to TRBJ2-5; 7 bases match TRBD1. J was trimmed by 0 bases and V by 6 bases; bases with no gene match: 4. Per the germline V gene, CDR1 is SNHLY and CDR2 is FYNNEI. The CDR3 has 14 residues. The CDR3 sequence is CASSADRDQETQYF. The CDR3 nucleotides are TGTGCCAGCAGCGCCGACAGGGACCAAGAGACCCAGTACTTC.

V gene TRBV5-1 combines with J gene TRBJ2-1; 7 nucleotides match TRBD2. Germline values: CDR1 SGHRS, CDR2 YFSETQ. CDR3 length equals 15 residues. The J segment lost 1 base and the V segment lost 7 bases, leaving 8 bases of the junction unmatched. The CDR3 loop reads CASCPGGSSYNEQFF. The CDR3 nucleotides are TGCGCCAGCTGTCCCGGGGGGAGTTCCTACAATGAGCAGTTCTTC.

The chain uses TRBV6-5 and TRBJ1-2; D might be TRBD1 (5 bases). The V end lost 5 bases, the J end lost 1 base, and 11 bases lay between the germline ends. Germline loops: CDR1 MNHEY, CDR2 SVGAGI. This CDR3 is built from 14 residues. The DNA for the CDR3 is TGTGCCAGCAGTCCGGGGGTCTTTAACTATGGCTACACCTTC. Amino acids: CASSPGVFNYGYTF.

V usage is TRBV2 and J usage is TRBJ1-6, with D possibly TRBD1 on 6 matching bases. CDR3 length: 14 residues. Germline V gene lookup returns CDR1 SNHLY and CDR2 FYNNEI. Trimming removed 10 bases from V and 4 bases from J, with 14 bases in between. For the CDR3, the DNA is TGTGCCATCCAGGGGCTTCCATATAATTCACCCCTCCACTTT. Its protein is CAIQGLPYNSPLHF.

The chain employs TRBV7-9 and TRBJ1-2; a possible D gene is TRBD1 (5 bases). The germline V and J ends were trimmed by 6 bases and 2 bases, with 10 bases remaining between them. This CDR3 region has 13 residues. Germline lookup yields CDR1 SEHNR and CDR2 FQNEAQ (reference sequence). The CDR3 DNA reads as TGTGCCAGCAGTCACGACAGCAACTATGGCTACACCTTC. It translates to CASSHDSNYGYTF.

V usage is TRBV6-5 and J usage is TRBJ1-3; D gene uncertain. Germline lookup yields CDR1 MNHEY and CDR2 SVGAGI. The V and J ends lost 2 bases and 4 bases respectively, with 6 bases between them. CDR3 length: 13 amino acids. The CDR3: CASSYTGGNTIYF. The CDR3, as DNA: TGTGCCAGCAGTTACACCGGGGGAAACACCATATATTTT.

This sequence joins TRBV11-2 and TRBJ1-6; D remains unclear. CDR3 length: 14 residues. V lost 2 bases and J 9 bases, leaving 11 bases between the germline ends. The germline V gene has CDR1 SGHAT and CDR2 FQNNGV. The CDR3 coding sequence is TGTGCCAGCAGCTTATCGGGAGCTGGTTCACCCCTCCACTTT. Translation: CASSLSGAGSPLHF.